Below, 29 T cell receptor beta chains from the same sample are listed, as sequenced in a study of Ad26.COV2.S vaccination and SARS-CoV-2 variants. Treatment given: some 19 received Ad26.COV2.S at low or high dose, single or two shots; about 5 received placebo; per-sample allocation not given. Sampling took place 63 days after the first vaccine or placebo injection. The method was immunoSEQ multiplex PCR; TCRdb's version includes in-frame clones alone and lacks a portion of them. This table holds about 420,000 clones, approximately 88% found once. Specimen: peripheral blood, collected in a trial of Ad26.COV2.S vaccine versus placebo. Every receptor here comes from a person aged 18-65 years who received the Ad26.COV2.S COVID-19 vaccine or a placebo.

The chain has TRBV6-5 and TRBJ1-2; 9 bases agree with TRBD1. The CDR3 has 15 amino acids. Losses at the gene ends were 5 bases for V and 5 bases for J; bases not matched to a gene: 9. Germline V gene sequence: CDR1 MNHEY, CDR2 SVGAGI. The CDR3 here is CASSPRTGAGYGYTF. In nucleotides, the CDR3 is TGTGCCAGCAGTCCCCGGACAGGGGCTGGGTATGGCTACACCTTC.

This chain connects TRBV2 to TRBJ2-7; 7 bases map to TRBD2. CDR3 size: 13 residues. J lost 4 bases, V lost 6 bases, and 6 bases had no gene match. Germline-derived CDR1 and CDR2 are SNHLY and FYNNEI. This CDR3 is CASRRGLGYEQYF. The CDR3 DNA reads TGTGCCAGCAGGCGGGGGTTGGGGTACGAGCAGTACTTC.

The chain joins TRBV5-1 to TRBJ2-3, with D perhaps TRBD2 (7 bases). The germline V gene encodes CDR1 SGHRS and CDR2 YFSETQ. Trimming took 4 bases from V and 1 from J, leaving 16 bases between them. This CDR3 comprises 16 residues. CDR3 in DNA: TGCGCCAGCAGCATAGGACTAGGGGGAGGCACAGATACGCAGTATTTT. Encoded protein: CASSIGLGGGTDTQYF. The complete variable domain, with remaining parts taken from reference TRBV5-1 and TRBJ2-3, reads KAGVTQTPRYLIKTRGQQVTLSCSPISGHRSVSWYQQTPGQGLQFLFEYFSETQRNKGNFPGRFSGRQFSNSRSEMNVSTLELGDSALYLCASSIGLGGGTDTQYFGPGTRLTVL.

This clone came up once. This CDR3 is CASSLSARKNYGYTF. Written as DNA, the CDR3 is TGTGCCAGCAGTTTATCGGCCAGGAAAAACTATGGCTACACCTTC. The gene calls are TRBV27 and TRBJ1-2; D uncertain. Per germline, CDR1 MNHEY and CDR2 SMNVEV (reference sequence). This CDR3 comprises 15 residues. V was shortened by 0 bases and J by 2 bases, with 10 bases between the two germline ends.

This clone was counted a few times. This rearrangement joins TRBV6-1 to TRBJ2-5, with D perhaps matching TRBD1 (6 bases). Trimming stripped 0 bases from V and 2 bases from J, with 10 bases between. The CDR3 has 15 amino acids. In germline, CDR1 is MNHNS, CDR2 SASEGT. CDR3 in amino acids: CASSEASGTQETQYF. CDR3 bases: TGTGCCAGCAGTGAAGCCTCCGGGACACAAGAGACCCAGTACTTC.

This chain uses TRBV18 with TRBJ2-3, with TRBD2 matching 8 bases. The V gene end was trimmed by 2 bases and the J gene end by 2 bases; junction bases not matched to a gene: 3. The CDR3 loop spans 15 amino acids. Germline-derived CDR1 and CDR2 are KGHSH and LQKENI. The CDR3 loop is CASSPVAGHTDTQYF. CDR3 coding DNA: TGTGCCAGCTCACCAGTAGCGGGACACACAGATACGCAGTATTTT.

The sample holds a few counts of this clone. J is TRBJ2-1 and V is TRBV7-3; the D gene is possibly TRBD2 (6 bases). Germline V lookup: CDR1 SGHTA, CDR2 FQGTGA. The CDR3 is 15 residues long. Trimming stripped 5 bases from V and 5 bases from J, with 16 bases between. The CDR3, as DNA: TGTGCCAGCAGCCGAGACGGGAGCCTCAACAATGAGCAGTTCTTC. Its translation is CASSRDGSLNNEQFF. Complete variable domain (other parts from reference TRBV7-3 and TRBJ2-1): GAGVSQTPSNKVTEKGKYVELRCDPISGHTALYWYRQSLGQGPEFLIYFQGTGAADDSGLPNDRFFAVRPEGSVSTLKIQRTERGDSAVYLCASSRDGSLNNEQFFGPGTRLTVL.

The chain has TRBV7-9 and TRBJ2-7; a possible D gene is TRBD1 (6 bases). CDR3 length: 12 amino acids. Germline V CDR1 and CDR2: SEHNR, FQNEAQ (reference sequence). With 5 bases removed from V and 8 bases from J, the gap between germline ends came to 13 bases. The CDR3 is CASSAVQGKQYF. DNA for the CDR3: TGTGCCAGCAGCGCCGTACAGGGAAAGCAGTACTTC.

The CDR3 DNA is TGTGCCAGCAGTCCCCGGGCCCCTGGGATCCACGAGCAGTACTTC. Its translation: CASSPRAPGIHEQYF. The genes are TRBV6-6 and TRBJ2-7; no definite D call. Deletions cut 5 bases from V and 5 bases from J, with 19 bases between. The CDR3 has 15 residues. CDR1 is MNHNY, CDR2 SVGAGI, per germline (reference sequence).

This clone was counted a few times. The rearrangement uses TRBV5-1 and TRBJ2-7; the match to TRBD2 covers 9 bases. The CDR3 has 17 residues. V gave up 0 bases and J gave up 0 bases; unmatched junction bases: 7. The germline CDR1 and CDR2 sequences are SGHRS and YFSETQ. CDR3 protein: CASSLVLAGASSYEQYF. CDR3 in DNA: TGCGCCAGCAGCTTGGTGTTAGCGGGGGCGAGCTCCTACGAGCAGTACTTC.

The genes are TRBV7-2 and TRBJ1-3; no reliable D call. The CDR3 is 14 residues long. V lost 2 bases and J lost 0, with 5 bases in between. The germline V gene has CDR1 SGHTA and CDR2 FQGNSA. CDR3 loop: CASSLLGSGNTIYF. The CDR3, as DNA: TGTGCCAGCAGCTTACTTGGCTCTGGAAACACCATATATTTT.

This chain links TRBV11-2 with TRBJ2-7, with D perhaps matching TRBD1 (5 bases). The CDR3 has 17 amino acids. Germline V lookup: CDR1 SGHAT, CDR2 FQNNGV. Deletions cut 4 bases from V and 1 base from J, with 20 bases between. The CDR3 DNA is TGTGCCAGCAGCTATACCACAGGCGTCCCAGGGTCCTACGAGCAGTACTTC. Its translation is CASSYTTGVPGSYEQYF.

The chain recombines TRBV6-5 with TRBJ2-7; a possible D gene is TRBD1 (5 bases). The CDR3 sequence is 14 residues long. With 5 bases removed from V and 3 bases from J, the gap between germline ends came to 14 bases. Germline V gene data show CDR1 as MNHEY and CDR2 as SVGAGI. The CDR3, as DNA: TGTGCCAGCAGTATCCCAGGGAATTACTACGAGCAGTACTTC. It specifies CASSIPGNYYEQYF.

The chain links TRBV19 to TRBJ2-1, with TRBD1 matching 11 bases. Germline V lookup: CDR1 LNHDA, CDR2 SQIVND (reference sequence). The CDR3 sequence is 14 residues long. V was clipped by 8 bases and J by 8 bases; unmatched bases: 8. CDR3 bases: TGTGCCAGTCGAACCGGGACAGGGGGGCATGAGCAGTTCTTC. Translated: CASRTGTGGHEQFF.

The chain carries TRBV6-5 and TRBJ2-7; D unresolved. Trimming took off 6 bases at V and 2 bases at J, with 8 bases between the two ends. CDR3 length: 12 residues. From germline, CDR1 is MNHEY and CDR2 SVGAGI. The CDR3 DNA sequence: TGTGCCAGCAGAAGGGATACCTACGAGCAGTACTTC. Translated: CASRRDTYEQYF.

The V and J genes are TRBV30 and TRBJ2-5; no definite D call. The V gene lost 1 base and the J gene lost 2 bases, with 8 bases spanning the gap. The V gene's germline CDR1 is GTSNPN and CDR2 SVGIG (reference sequence). The length of the CDR3 is 13 residues. The CDR3 coding sequence is TGTGCCTGGAGTGGTCCCAATCAAGAGACCCAGTACTTC. It yields the protein CAWSGPNQETQYF.

The V and J genes are TRBV3-1 (or the pseudogene TRBV3-2) and TRBJ2-2, with a possible D match to TRBD1 (6 bases). The V end lost 2 bases, the J end lost 5 bases, and 12 bases lay between the germline ends. There are 15 residues in the CDR3. The germline V gene has CDR1 LGHDT and CDR2 YNNKEL (reference sequence). The CDR3 DNA reads TGTGCCAGCAGCCAAATACAGGGTTTAACCGGGGAGCTGTTTTTT. Protein product: CASSQIQGLTGELFF.

This chain joins TRBV5-5 and TRBJ1-6; tentative D call: TRBD1 (6 bases). Germline V gene data show CDR1 as SGHKS and CDR2 as YYEKEE (reference sequence). V was cut by 4 bases and J by 7 bases, with 15 bases left in between. The CDR3 is made up of 15 amino acids. The CDR3 sequence: CASSPPGGWNSPLHF. The CDR3, as DNA: TGTGCCAGCAGCCCCCCGGGGGGCTGGAATTCACCCCTCCACTTT.

CDR3 coding DNA: TGTGCCAGCAGTTTCGGACAGGGAAGCGCTCAGCCCCAGCATTTT. Its translation is CASSFGQGSAQPQHF. This rearrangement joins TRBV6-5 to TRBJ1-5; 8 bases map to TRBD1. Germline values: CDR1 MNHEY, CDR2 SVGAGI. Trimming cost V 4 bases and J 6 bases; bases outside gene matches: 8. The CDR3 is 15 amino acids.

This clone was detected once. The V gene is TRBV7-2, the J gene TRBJ2-1, with TRBD2 matching 9 bases. Looked up from germline, CDR1 is SGHTA and CDR2 is FQGNSA. The CDR3 is 14 amino acids. The V gene end was trimmed by 0 bases and the J gene end by 14 bases; junction bases not matched to a gene: 8. The CDR3 region is CASSLATSGRSEFF. The CDR3 DNA is TGTGCCAGCAGCTTAGCGACTAGCGGCCGGAGTGAGTTCTTC.

DNA for the CDR3: TGTGCCAGCAGCAAGTGGGCAGATACGCAGTATTTT. Amino acid sequence: CASSKWADTQYF. V is TRBV7-2 and J is TRBJ2-3; D uncertain. This CDR3 is built from 12 residues. V gave up 5 bases and J gave up 4 bases, with 7 bases separating them. Looked up from germline, CDR1 is SGHTA and CDR2 is FQGNSA.

This clone was counted between two and nine times. The chain links TRBV5-1 to TRBJ2-6; tentative D call: TRBD1 (5 bases). The germline CDR1 and CDR2 sequences are SGHRS and YFSETQ. There are 16 residues in the CDR3. V was cut by 1 base and J by 4 bases, with 12 bases left in between. Written as DNA, the CDR3 is TGCGCCAGCAGCTTGTTTGGGGCTCGCGGGGCCAACGTCCTGACTTTC. The encoded protein is CASSLFGARGANVLTF.

This clone was seen a few times. The rearrangement links TRBV5-1 to TRBJ1-1; D remains unclear. Germline-derived CDR1 and CDR2 are SGHRS and YFSETQ. V gave up 0 bases and J gave up 4 bases, with 10 bases separating them. There are 14 residues in the CDR3. This CDR3 is CASSLGSQRTEAFF. The CDR3 coding sequence is TGCGCCAGCAGCTTGGGGTCACAGCGCACTGAAGCTTTCTTT. Full variable domain (outside the CDR3, taken from reference TRBV5-1 and TRBJ1-1): KAGVTQTPRYLIKTRGQQVTLSCSPISGHRSVSWYQQTPGQGLQFLFEYFSETQRNKGNFPGRFSGRQFSNSRSEMNVSTLELGDSALYLCASSLGSQRTEAFFGQGTRLTVV.

CDR3 in DNA: TGTGCCAGCAGCTCGGGACAGGGTGGGGGAAACACTGAAGCTTTCTTT. This gives the protein CASSSGQGGGNTEAFF. The chain employs TRBV13 and TRBJ1-1, with 9 bases lining up with TRBD1. This CDR3 has 16 residues. The V and J ends lost 4 bases and 2 bases, in that order; junction bases with no gene match: 8. The germline gives CDR1 PRHDT, CDR2 FYEKMQ (reference sequence).

V is TRBV5-1 and J is TRBJ2-1; 9 bases align to TRBD1. Trimming took 5 bases from V and 7 from J; bases not matched to a gene: 7. Germline values: CDR1 SGHRS, CDR2 YFSETQ. CDR3 length equals 14 residues. This CDR3 reads CASRTGTGRNEQFF. The CDR3 region has the DNA TGCGCCAGCAGGACCGGGACAGGGCGTAATGAGCAGTTCTTC.

The chain couples TRBV19 to TRBJ2-2; D is unclear. Trimming cost V 8 bases and J 3 bases, with 10 bases left between them. Germline V gene data show CDR1 as LNHDA and CDR2 as SQIVND (reference sequence). This CDR3 has 13 amino acids. The CDR3 protein is CASWAGDTGELFF. DNA of the CDR3: TGTGCCAGTTGGGCCGGCGACACCGGGGAGCTGTTTTTT. Full variable domain (remainder filled in from reference TRBV19 and TRBJ2-2): DGGITQSPKYLFRKEGQNVTLSCEQNLNHDAMYWYRQDPGQGLRLIYYSQIVNDFQKGDIAEGYSVSREKKESFPLTVTSAQKNPTAFYLCASWAGDTGELFFGEGSRLTVL.

This clone has just a few counts. The rearrangement uses TRBV6-5 and TRBJ1-3, with D tentatively TRBD1 (5 bases). CDR1 and CDR2 from the germline V gene are MNHEY and SVGAGI. There are 15 residues in the CDR3. V was shortened by 5 bases and J by 0 bases, with 11 bases between the two germline ends. The CDR3 region has the DNA TGTGCCAGCAGTCTACAGGCCTCCTCTGGAAACACCATATATTTT. Amino acids: CASSLQASSGNTIYF.

The V call is TRBV4-3, the J call TRBJ2-7; 8 bases match TRBD2. Per the germline V gene, CDR1 is LGHNA and CDR2 is YSLEER. Trimming cost V 1 base and J 2 bases; bases outside gene matches: 13. The CDR3 length is 18 residues. Here the CDR3 DNA reads TGCGCCAGCAGCCAAGGCCTCCGGGGGCGGGGGGCTACCTACGAGCAGTACTTC. It encodes CASSQGLRGRGATYEQYF.

V gene TRBV6-6 combines with J gene TRBJ2-2; 11 bases are shared with TRBD1. V lost 5 bases and J lost 4; bases outside the gene matches: 9. There are 17 residues in the CDR3. Germline V gene lookup returns CDR1 MNHNY and CDR2 SVGAGI (reference sequence). The CDR3 DNA reads TGTGCCAGCAGTCCCCGGACAGGGGGCGCGAGCACCGGGGAGCTGTTTTTT. It is translated as CASSPRTGGASTGELFF.